This T cell receptor beta chain derives from a study of cytomegalovirus exposure and HLA in healthy donors. Broader study findings: Accounts indicate the classifier identified cytomegalovirus status with strong specificity and sensitivity. Specific recognition of CMV antigens was confirmed in vitro for a few chains (all CMV-associated). Later on, analysis showed that most CMV-associated TCR beta chains appeared to be HLA-restricted.

Germline CDR1 MNHNS, CDR2 SASEGT. The V gene end was trimmed by 4 bases and the J gene end by 4 bases; junction bases not matched to a gene: 19. This CDR3 has 19 amino acids. In the PCR, 60 Vbeta and 13 Jbeta primers were used. Profiled with immunoSEQ multiplex PCR; TCRdb holds only in-frame clones, not every one. The profile shows about 130,000 clones, 60% to 75% of them singletons. Each donor's status was that of a healthy bone marrow donor. As regards this clone: Its antigen is not known.

The specimen sequenced was PBMCs. The origin of this receptor is a woman in her forties or fifties in good health and CMV-seropositive. J is TRBJ1-5 and V is TRBV6-1, with 7 bases that match TRBD1. The CDR3 DNA follows: TGTGCCAGCAGTGGAAACAGGGGCGCTACCCTACTTTCTAATCAGCCCCAGCATTTT. Translation: CASSGNRGATLLSNQPQHF.